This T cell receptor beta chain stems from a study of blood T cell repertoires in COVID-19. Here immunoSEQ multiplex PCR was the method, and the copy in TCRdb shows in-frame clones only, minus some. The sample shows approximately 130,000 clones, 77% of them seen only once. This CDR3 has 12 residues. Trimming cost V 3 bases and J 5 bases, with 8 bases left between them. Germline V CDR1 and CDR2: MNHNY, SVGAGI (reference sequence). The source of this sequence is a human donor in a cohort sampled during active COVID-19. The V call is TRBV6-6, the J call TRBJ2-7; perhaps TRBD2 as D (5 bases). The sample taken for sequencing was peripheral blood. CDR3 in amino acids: CASSYSSDEQYF. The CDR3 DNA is TGTGCCAGCAGTTATAGTAGCGACGAGCAGTACTTC.